A selection of T cell receptor beta chains follows, all from one sample in a study of cytomegalovirus exposure and HLA in healthy donors. Method: immunoSEQ multiplex PCR; TCRdb's copy keeps in-frame clones and lacks some. Of around 180,000 clones in the sample, 81% were seen once. The sequenced sample was PBMCs. Receptors originate from a man younger than 30 in good health and CMV-seronegative. Both conserved end residues are part of each CDR3. D genes are given only for firm matches. Size is stated for part of the rows, as once, few or many counts, or as a class when the clone is expanded.

v_call	d_call	clone_size	j_call	cdr3_nt	cdr3_aa
TRBV25-1	NA	NA	TRBJ2-3	TGTGCCAGCAGTGAATATAAAGGCCCAGGGGCAGATACGCAGTATTTT	CASSEYKGPGADTQYF
TRBV10-2	NA	NA	TRBJ2-1	TGCGCCAGCAGAACAGCTCGCAATGAGCAGTTCTTC	CASRTARNEQFF
TRBV6-1	TRBD1	few	TRBJ1-5	TGTGCCAGCAGTGAAAGGGGGACAGGGGGCAGGCAGCCCCAGCATTTT	CASSERGTGGRQPQHF
TRBV5-6	NA	NA	TRBJ2-3	TGTGCCAGCAGCTTCCCTAACACAGATACGCAGTATTTT	CASSFPNTDTQYF
TRBV27	NA	NA	TRBJ1-5	TGTGCCAGCAGGAAACAGGGAAATCAGCCCCAGCATTTT	CASRKQGNQPQHF
TRBV9	TRBD1	few	TRBJ2-1	TGTGCCAGCAGCGTAGAGTCCACAGGGGGCAAGTTCTTC	CASSVESTGGKFF
TRBV5-1	NA	few	TRBJ1-4	TGCGCCAGCAGCGCCAGACAGGCCCAAAATGAAAAACTGTTTTTT	CASSARQAQNEKLFF
TRBV7-9	TRBD2	NA	TRBJ2-3	TGTGCCAGCAGTCTAACTAGCGGGAGGGGAAATACGCAGTATTTT	CASSLTSGRGNTQYF
TRBV5-1	TRBD1	NA	TRBJ2-1	TGCGCCAGCAGCACCCGACAGGGCTCCTACAATGAGCAGTTCTTC	CASSTRQGSYNEQFF
TRBV11-2	NA	NA	TRBJ2-5	TGTGCCAGCAGCTTAGCAGCCGCGCCGGAGCAGTACTTC	CASSLAAAPEQYF
TRBV7-2	NA	NA	TRBJ2-1	TGTGCCAGCAGTATCCGGGTTTCCCCCCTGAATGAGCAGTTCTTC	CASSIRVSPLNEQFF
TRBV5-6	NA	NA	TRBJ1-2	TGTGCCAGCAGCTCCACAACAAACTATGGCTACACCTTC	CASSSTTNYGYTF
TRBV6-6	TRBD1	NA	TRBJ2-5	TGTGCCAGCAGAAATCCCCACAGGGGAGCCCAAGAGACCCAGTACTTC	CASRNPHRGAQETQYF
TRBV4-2	TRBD1	NA	TRBJ1-1	TGTGCCAGCAGCCAAGATGGGACAGGGTGGGAAGCTTTCTTT	CASSQDGTGWEAFF
TRBV6-5	NA	NA	TRBJ2-7	TGTGCCAGCAGTTACAGTCCCAGCTACGAGCAGTACTTC	CASSYSPSYEQYF
TRBV5-1	NA	NA	TRBJ2-3	TGCGCCAGCAGCGTCATTCCGGGAGAGGGCACAGATACGCAGTATTTT	CASSVIPGEGTDTQYF
TRBV27	TRBD2	NA	TRBJ2-7	TGTGCCAGCAGTTCACCCGCGACTAGCGGGAACGGCGAGCAGTACTTC	CASSSPATSGNGEQYF
TRBV7-8	NA	NA	TRBJ2-3	TGTGCCAGCAGCTTAGCTACCAGGGGGAGGACAGATACGCAGTATTTT	CASSLATRGRTDTQYF
TRBV10-3	TRBD1	NA	TRBJ2-7	TGTGCCTCCACCAACCCCGGGACAGGGGTTGGAGAGCAGTACTTC	CASTNPGTGVGEQYF
TRBV2	NA	NA	TRBJ2-7	TGTGCCAGCAGTTTCCAGAGAGGCTACGAGCAGTACTTC	CASSFQRGYEQYF
TRBV28	TRBD1	NA	TRBJ1-3	TGTGCCAGCAGACCAGGGGGTACTTCAATCTCTGGAAACACCATATATTTT	CASRPGGTSISGNTIYF
TRBV15	NA	NA	TRBJ2-1	TGTGCCACCAGGGACGGGGGGCGGCCCAATGAGCAGTTCTTC	CATRDGGRPNEQFF
TRBV10-2	NA	NA	TRBJ2-7	TGCGCCAGCAGTGAGGCGGGGTGGTCCTACGAGCAGTACTTC	CASSEAGWSYEQYF
TRBV6-5	NA	few	TRBJ2-7	TGTGCCAGCAGTTTGGGGGGGCGCGAGCAGTACTTC	CASSLGGREQYF
TRBV29-1	NA	NA	TRBJ1-4	TGCAGCGTTGAAGATGGGGGGGAAAAACTGTTTTTT	CSVEDGGEKLFF
TRBV7-9	NA	NA	TRBJ2-7	TGTGCCAGCAGTTGGGCAACCTACGAGCAGTACTTC	CASSWATYEQYF
TRBV6-4	TRBD1	NA	TRBJ2-1	TGTGCCAGCAGCGAAAAAGGGACAGGGCACAATGAGCAGTTCTTC	CASSEKGTGHNEQFF
TRBV18	NA	NA	TRBJ2-7	TGTGCCAGCTCACCCGCGGGGGCTTACGAGCAGTACTTC	CASSPAGAYEQYF
TRBV7-8	NA	NA	TRBJ1-5	TGTGCCAGCAGCCGACGGGGGGCCACCGGCCCCCAGCATTTT	CASSRRGATGPQHF
TRBV30	TRBD2	NA	TRBJ2-7	TGTGCCTCGAAACCCGGGACTAGCGGATCCTACGAGCAGTACTTC	CASKPGTSGSYEQYF
TRBV10-1	TRBD2	NA	TRBJ2-1	TGCGCCAGCAGTGAGTCGATGAGGACTAGCGGGGGTTCGAGCTCCTACAATGAGCAGTTCTTC	CASSESMRTSGGSSSYNEQFF
TRBV7-2	TRBD2	NA	TRBJ2-1	TGTGCCAGCAGCTTATTGTTAGCGGGAGGTGGGCATGAGCAGTTCTTC	CASSLLLAGGGHEQFF
TRBV7-3	TRBD2	NA	TRBJ2-1	TGTGCCAGCAGCTCCTCTCCTCGGGAGGCCAACTACAATGAGCAGTTCTTC	CASSSSPREANYNEQFF
TRBV6-1	TRBD1	NA	TRBJ1-3	TGTGCCAGCAGACGACAGGGGGCGCCTGGAAACACCATATATTTT	CASRRQGAPGNTIYF
TRBV6-5	NA	NA	TRBJ1-6	TGTGCCAGCAGCCGAACCAGGTCACCCCTCCACTTT	CASSRTRSPLHF